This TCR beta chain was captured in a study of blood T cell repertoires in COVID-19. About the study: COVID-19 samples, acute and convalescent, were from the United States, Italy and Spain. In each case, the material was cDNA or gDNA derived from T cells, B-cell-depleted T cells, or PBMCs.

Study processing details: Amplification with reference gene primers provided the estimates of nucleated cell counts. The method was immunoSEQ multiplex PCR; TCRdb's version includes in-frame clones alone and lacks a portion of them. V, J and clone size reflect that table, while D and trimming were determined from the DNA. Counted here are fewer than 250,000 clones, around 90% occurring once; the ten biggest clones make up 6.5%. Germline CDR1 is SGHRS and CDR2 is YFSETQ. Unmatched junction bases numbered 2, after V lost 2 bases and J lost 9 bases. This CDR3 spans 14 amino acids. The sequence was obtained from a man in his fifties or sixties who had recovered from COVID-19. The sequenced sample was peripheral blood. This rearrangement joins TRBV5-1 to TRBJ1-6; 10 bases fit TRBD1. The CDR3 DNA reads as TGCGCCAGCAGCTTAGGACAGGGGGGTTCACCCCTCCACTTT. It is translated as CASSLGQGGSPLHF.